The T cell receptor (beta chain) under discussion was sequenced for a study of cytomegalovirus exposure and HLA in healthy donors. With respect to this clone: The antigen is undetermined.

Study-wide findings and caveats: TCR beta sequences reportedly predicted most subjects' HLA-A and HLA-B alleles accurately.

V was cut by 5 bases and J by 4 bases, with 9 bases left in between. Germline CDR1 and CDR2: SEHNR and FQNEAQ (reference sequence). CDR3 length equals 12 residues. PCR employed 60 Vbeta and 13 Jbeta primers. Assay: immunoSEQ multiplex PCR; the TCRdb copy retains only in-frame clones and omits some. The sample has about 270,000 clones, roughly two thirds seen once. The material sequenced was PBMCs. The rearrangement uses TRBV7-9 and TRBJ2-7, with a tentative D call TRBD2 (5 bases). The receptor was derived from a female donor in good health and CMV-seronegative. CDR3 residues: CASSRSVYEQYF. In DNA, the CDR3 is TGTGCCAGCAGCCGTAGCGTGTACGAGCAGTACTTC.